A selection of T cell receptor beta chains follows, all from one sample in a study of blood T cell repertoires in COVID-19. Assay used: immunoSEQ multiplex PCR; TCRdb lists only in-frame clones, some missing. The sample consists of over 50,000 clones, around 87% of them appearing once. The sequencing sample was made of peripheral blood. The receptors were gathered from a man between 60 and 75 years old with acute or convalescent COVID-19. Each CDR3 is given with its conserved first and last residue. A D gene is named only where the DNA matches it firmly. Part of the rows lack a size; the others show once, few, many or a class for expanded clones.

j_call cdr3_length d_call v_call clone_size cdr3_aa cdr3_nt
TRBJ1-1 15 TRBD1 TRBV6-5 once CASSFGTGMNTEAFF TGTGCCAGCAGTTTTGGGACAGGGATGAACACTGAAGCTTTCTTT
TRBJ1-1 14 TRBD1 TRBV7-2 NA CASSFGTGNTEAFF TGTGCCAGCAGCTTCGGGACAGGGAACACTGAAGCTTTCTTT
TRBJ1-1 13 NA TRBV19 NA CATQTGRDTEAFF TGTGCCACCCAAACAGGACGAGACACTGAAGCTTTCTTT
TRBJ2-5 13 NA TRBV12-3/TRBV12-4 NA CASSLYYGETQYF TGTGCCAGCAGTTTGTATTACGGGGAGACCCAGTACTTC
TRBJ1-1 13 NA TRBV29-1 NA CSVLGAVNTEAFF TGCAGCGTTTTGGGGGCCGTGAACACTGAAGCTTTCTTT
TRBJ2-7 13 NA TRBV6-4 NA CASGGRELYEQYF TGTGCCAGCGGGGGCAGGGAGCTATACGAGCAGTACTTC
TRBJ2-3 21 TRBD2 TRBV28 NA CASSLLLTGLAGGRGTDTQYF TGTGCCAGCAGTTTACTACTAACTGGACTAGCGGGGGGCAGGGGCACAGATACGCAGTATTTT
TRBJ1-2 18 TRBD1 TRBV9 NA CASSATGGVEKANYGYTF TGTGCCAGCAGCGCTACAGGGGGCGTGGAGAAAGCTAACTATGGCTACACCTTC
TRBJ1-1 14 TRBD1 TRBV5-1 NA CASSPQGASTEAFF TGCGCCAGCAGCCCACAGGGGGCAAGCACTGAAGCTTTCTTT
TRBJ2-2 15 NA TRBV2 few CASSEWGLDDGELFF TGTGCCAGCAGTGAATGGGGGCTTGACGACGGGGAGCTGTTTTTT
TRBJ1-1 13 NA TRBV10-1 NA CASSGLGDTEAFF TGCGCCAGCAGTGGACTGGGAGACACTGAAGCTTTCTTT
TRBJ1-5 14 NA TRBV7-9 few CASSLSYSNQPQHF TGTGCCAGCAGCTTATCGTATAGCAATCAGCCCCAGCATTTT
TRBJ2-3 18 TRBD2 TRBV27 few CASSLKVASGGATDTQYF TGTGCCAGCAGTTTAAAGGTTGCTAGCGGGGGGGCGACAGATACGCAGTATTTT
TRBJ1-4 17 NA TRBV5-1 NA CASSLLGQPATNEKLFF TGCGCCAGCAGCCTTTTAGGACAGCCAGCAACTAATGAAAAACTGTTTTTT
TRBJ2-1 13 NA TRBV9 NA CASSVESSNEQFF TGTGCCAGCAGCGTAGAATCGAGCAATGAGCAGTTCTTC
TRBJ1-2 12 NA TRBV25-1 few CASSLEGNGYTF TGTGCCAGCAGCCTGGAGGGGAATGGCTACACCTTC
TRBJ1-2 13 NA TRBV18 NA CASSPPAYYGYTF TGTGCCAGCTCACCACCGGCTTACTATGGCTACACCTTC
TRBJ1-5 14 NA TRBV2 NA CASSGVSSNQPQHF TGTGCCAGCAGTGGTGTCAGTAGCAATCAGCCCCAGCATTTT
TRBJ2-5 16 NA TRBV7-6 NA CASSFFMTGRGETQYF TGTGCCAGCAGCTTTTTCATGACGGGTAGGGGGGAGACCCAGTACTTC
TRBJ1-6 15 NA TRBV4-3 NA CASSQQSVSNSPLHF TGCGCCAGCAGCCAACAGTCAGTGTCTAATTCACCCCTCCACTTT
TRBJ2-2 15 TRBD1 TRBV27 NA CASSQTGGIPGELFF TGTGCCAGCAGCCAGACAGGGGGTATTCCCGGGGAGCTGTTTTTT
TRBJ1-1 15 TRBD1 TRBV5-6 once CASSFGDRGHTEAFF TGTGCCAGCAGCTTCGGGGACAGGGGGCACACTGAAGCTTTCTTT
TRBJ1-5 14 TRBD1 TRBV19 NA CASSTSRGNQPQHF TGTGCCAGTAGTACCTCCAGGGGGAATCAGCCCCAGCATTTT
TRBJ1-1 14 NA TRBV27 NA CASRSRQGHTEAFF TGTGCCAGCAGATCCCGGCAGGGGCACACTGAAGCTTTCTTT
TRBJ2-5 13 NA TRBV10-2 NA CASRLDPAETQYF TGCGCCAGCAGGTTGGATCCAGCGGAGACCCAGTACTTC
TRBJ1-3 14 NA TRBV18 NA CASSASPGGNTIYF TGTGCCAGCTCAGCGTCTCCGGGGGGAAACACCATATATTTT
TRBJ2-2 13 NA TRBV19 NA CASSMGAAGELFF TGTGCCAGTAGTATGGGGGCCGCGGGGGAGCTGTTTTTT
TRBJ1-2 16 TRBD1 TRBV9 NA CASSVARDRGNYGYTF TGTGCCAGCAGCGTAGCCCGGGACAGGGGTAACTATGGCTACACCTTC
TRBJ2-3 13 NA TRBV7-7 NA CASSLGQGGTQYF TGTGCTAGCAGCCTCGGCCAGGGTGGTACGCAGTATTTT
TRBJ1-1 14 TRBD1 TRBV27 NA CASTRGQGNTEAFF TGTGCCAGCACCCGAGGACAGGGGAACACTGAAGCTTTCTTT
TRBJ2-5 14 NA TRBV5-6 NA CASSLEQVQETQYF TGTGCCAGCAGCTTGGAACAGGTTCAAGAGACCCAGTACTTC